One sample yielded the 11 T cell receptor beta chains listed below, sequenced in a study of shared clonotypes between healthy human individuals. Data came from immunoSEQ multiplex PCR; TCRdb stores just in-frame clones and leaves some out. This sample yields over a million clones, of which about 84% are seen a single time; roughly 0.62% belongs to the top ten. The sequenced material came from memory CD4+ T cells from PBMCs. The subset here: CD45RA-negative fraction. The origin of the receptors is a young man in good health. Some clones in this sample may be carry-over from other donors' samples.

This clone was picked up one time. The chain links TRBV4-2 to TRBJ2-7; unclear D gene. The CDR3 is made up of 15 amino acids. CDR1 and CDR2 from the germline V gene are LGHNA and YNFKEQ. The germline V and J ends were trimmed by 1 base and 1 base, with 11 bases remaining between them. CDR3 DNA sequence: TGTGCCAGCAGCCAAGGTGGGCAGAGGTCCTACGAGCAGTACTTC. Translating gives CASSQGGQRSYEQYF.

The V and J genes are TRBV7-2 and TRBJ1-2; D is unclear. The CDR3 runs 15 residues. V dropped 1 base and J dropped 4 bases, with 13 bases sitting between them. Germline CDR1 and CDR2: SGHTA and FQGNSA. In DNA form, the CDR3 reads TGTGCCAGCAGCTTAGGGTTGAAAGGGCGCTATGGCTACACCTTC. Translation: CASSLGLKGRYGYTF.

A word on this clone: With a far larger clone one base away, a read error is the likely cause. The chain uses TRBV7-9 and TRBJ1-4; 9 bases line up with TRBD1. This CDR3 is built from 17 residues. CDR1 is SEHNR and CDR2 is FQNEAQ in the germline V gene (reference sequence). CDR3 sequence: CASSLGRGGQGNEELFF. The CDR3 DNA reads as TGTGCCAGCAGCTTAGGCAGAGGGGGACAGGGTAATGAAGAACTGTTTTTT.

The chain uses TRBV28 and TRBJ1-5, with a weak D call TRBD1 (6 bases). Germline-derived CDR1 and CDR2 are MDHEN and SYDVKM. V lost 2 bases, J lost 0 bases, and 17 bases lay in between. The CDR3 sequence is 18 residues long. The CDR3 DNA reads TGTGCCAGCAGTTTAGTCGGACAGCTGATTAATAGCAATCAGCCCCAGCATTTT. Protein: CASSLVGQLINSNQPQHF.

This clone was seen many times. Other DNA sequences of this sample code for an identical CDR3. The J gene is TRBJ1-2, the V gene TRBV19; D not resolved. Trimming removed 3 bases from V and 0 bases from J, with 8 bases in between. This CDR3 spans 14 amino acids. CDR1 and CDR2 (germline): LNHDA, SQIVND (reference sequence). As DNA, the CDR3 is TGTGCCAGTAGTATGGGCCAGTCTAACTATGGCTACACCTTC. Its protein product is CASSMGQSNYGYTF.

Worth noting for this clone: The same CDR3 is also encoded by other DNA sequences in this sample. The chain recombines TRBV18 with TRBJ1-2; a possible D gene is TRBD1 (5 bases). This CDR3 spans 14 amino acids. Deletions cut 6 bases from V and 2 bases from J, with 13 bases between. The V gene's germline CDR1 is KGHSH and CDR2 LQKENI. The CDR3 spells CASSSDSYNYGYTF. The DNA of the CDR3 is TGTGCCAGCTCCTCAGACAGCTACAACTATGGCTACACCTTC.

The V gene is TRBV2, the J gene TRBJ2-2, with 12 positions matching TRBD2. There are 16 residues in the CDR3. CDR1 and CDR2 (germline): SNHLY, FYNNEI. The ends lost 11 bases at V and 2 bases at J; junction bases unmatched: 9. The CDR3 DNA reads TGTGCCTACCGTCGGACTAGCGGGAAAAACACCGGGGAGCTGTTTTTT. Encoded protein: CAYRRTSGKNTGELFF. The whole variable domain, filled in from reference TRBV2 and TRBJ2-2, reads EPEVTQTPSHQVTQMGQEVILRCVPISNHLYFYWYRQILGQKVEFLVSFYNNEISEKSEIFDDQFSVERPDGSNFTLKIRSTKLEDSAMYFCAYRRTSGKNTGELFFGEGSRLTVL.

V is TRBV7-2 and J is TRBJ2-5, with TRBD2 matching over 10 bases. The DNA end is a closer match to TRBJ2-7, so the J assignment may be wrong. The CDR3 totals 17 residues. The germline V gene has CDR1 SGHTA and CDR2 FQGNSA. This CDR3 reads CASSLAGLAGDPYEQYF. CDR3 bases: TGTGCCAGCAGCTTAGCGGGGCTAGCGGGGGACCCCTACGAGCAGTACTTC.

J is TRBJ1-1 and V is TRBV20-1; the D is unclear. This CDR3 is built from 11 residues. Trimming took off 6 bases at V and 4 bases at J, with 9 bases between the two ends. From germline, CDR1 is DFQATT and CDR2 SNEGSKA (reference sequence). This CDR3 reads CSAHTATEAFF. As DNA, the CDR3 is TGCAGTGCACACACGGCCACTGAAGCTTTCTTT.

This clone was seen only a few times. The genes are TRBV6-6 and TRBJ1-1; D may be TRBD1 (5 bases). Germline values: CDR1 MNHNY, CDR2 SVGAGI (reference sequence). This CDR3 region has 13 residues. Trimming removed 6 bases from V and 5 bases from J, with 13 bases in between. CDR3 DNA sequence: TGTGCCAGCAGCTACAATGGGGGGACTGAAGCTTTCTTT. Translated: CASSYNGGTEAFF.

This clone was recorded a few times. The rearrangement links TRBV18 to TRBJ2-1, with 8 bases that match TRBD2. J was trimmed by 8 bases and V by 1 base; bases with no gene match: 7. This CDR3 region has 15 residues. Germline assignment: CDR1 KGHSH and CDR2 LQKENI. The CDR3 nucleotides are TGTGCCAGCTCACCACAACTAGCGGCCAAAGATGAGCAGTTCTTC. This encodes CASSPQLAAKDEQFF.